This T cell receptor (beta chain) was recovered during a study of CD8 T cells in ankylosing spondylitis. The study's findings and limits: Reportedly, significant enrichment of disease-linked clones occurred in matched ankylosing spondylitis synovial fluid.

For this clonotype: What it recognizes is unknown.

Construction of TCR beta libraries was performed using quantitative 5'-RACE with molecular barcodes. TCRdb used MiXCR to reprocess the 5' RACE reads, holding one entry per CDR3 protein. This table has 200,000 to 300,000 distinct CDR3 sequences, roughly a quarter appearing once. V was shortened by 4 bases and J by 7 bases, with 13 bases between the two germline ends. The CDR3 extends over 13 amino acids. Germline V gene data show CDR1 as LGHDT and CDR2 as YNNKEL (reference sequence). Sequencing used blood, either unsorted or a sorted T cell fraction (not recorded which). This TCR came from a male donor with ankylosing spondylitis or in good health (not recorded which). This chain links TRBV3-1 with TRBJ1-2, with D maybe TRBD1 (6 bases). The CDR3: CASSPLQGSGYTF. The CDR3 DNA sequence: TGTGCCAGCAGCCCACTACAGGGATCTGGCTACACCTTC.